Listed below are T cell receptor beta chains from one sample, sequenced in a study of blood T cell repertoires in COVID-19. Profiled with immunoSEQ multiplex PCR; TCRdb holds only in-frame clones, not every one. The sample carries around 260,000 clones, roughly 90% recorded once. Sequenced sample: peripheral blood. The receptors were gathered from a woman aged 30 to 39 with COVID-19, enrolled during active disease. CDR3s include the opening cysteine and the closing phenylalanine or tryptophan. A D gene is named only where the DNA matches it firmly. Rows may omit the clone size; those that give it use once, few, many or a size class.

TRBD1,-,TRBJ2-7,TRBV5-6,CASSLFPGQGVDEQYF,TGTGCCAGCAGCTTGTTTCCGGGACAGGGTGTCGACGAGCAGTACTTC
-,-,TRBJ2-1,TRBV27,CASSFSPSVGGEGNEQFF,TGTGCCAGCAGTTTTTCTCCTAGCGTAGGGGGCGAGGGGAATGAGCAGTTCTTC
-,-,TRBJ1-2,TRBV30,CAWSVRGGQSYGYTF,TGTGCCTGGAGTGTACGGGGAGGGCAGAGCTATGGCTACACCTTC
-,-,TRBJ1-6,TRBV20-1,CSASTLSPYNSPLHF,TGCAGTGCTAGTACCCTAAGCCCCTATAATTCACCCCTCCACTTT
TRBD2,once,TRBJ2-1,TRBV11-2,CASSSPWASGMDEQFF,TGTGCCAGCAGCTCCCCATGGGCTAGCGGGATGGATGAGCAGTTCTTC
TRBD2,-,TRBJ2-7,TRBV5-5,CASSTDSGFSYEQYF,TGTGCCAGCAGCACCGATAGCGGGTTCTCCTACGAGCAGTACTTC
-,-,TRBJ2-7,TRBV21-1,CASSILYTVKSYEQYF,TGTGCCAGCAGCATCCTTTATACAGTGAAGTCCTACGAGCAGTACTTC
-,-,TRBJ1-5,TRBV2,CASSESARSNQPQHF,TGTGCCAGCAGTGAATCGGCCAGGAGCAATCAGCCCCAGCATTTT
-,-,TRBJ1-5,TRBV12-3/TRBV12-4,CASTDRYQPQHF,TGTGCCAGCACCGACAGGTATCAGCCCCAGCATTTT
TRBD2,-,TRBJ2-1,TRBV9,CASSVDGRSSYNEQFF,TGTGCCAGCAGCGTAGACGGGAGGAGCTCCTACAATGAGCAGTTCTTC
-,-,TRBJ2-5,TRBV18,CASSPRDSQETQYF,TGTGCCAGCTCACCGCGGGACAGTCAAGAGACCCAGTACTTC
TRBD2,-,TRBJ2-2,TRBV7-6,CASSQRTSGGELFF,TGTGCCAGCAGCCAACGGACTAGCGGAGGGGAGCTGTTTTTT
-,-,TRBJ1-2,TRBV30,CAWSVGANYGYTF,TGTGCCTGGAGTGTAGGGGCAAACTATGGCTACACCTTC
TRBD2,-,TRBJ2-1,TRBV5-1,CASSLEYVLAGYNEQFF,TGCGCCAGCAGCTTGGAATATGTACTAGCGGGATACAATGAGCAGTTCTTC
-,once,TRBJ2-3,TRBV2,CASTLLSSGTDTQYF,TGTGCCAGCACCCTCTTATCTAGCGGCACAGATACGCAGTATTTT
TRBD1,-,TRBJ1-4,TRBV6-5,CASSSQGGNEKLFF,TGTGCCAGCAGTTCACAGGGGGGTAATGAAAAACTGTTTTTT
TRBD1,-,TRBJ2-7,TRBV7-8,CASSLGGTGDHEQYF,TGTGCCAGCAGCTTAGGGGGGACAGGGGACCACGAGCAGTACTTC
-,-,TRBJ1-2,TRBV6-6,CASRTGGANYGYTF,TGTGCCAGCCGGACGGGGGGGGCTAACTATGGCTACACCTTC
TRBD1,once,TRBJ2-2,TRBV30,CAWNRGWTGELFF,TGTGCCTGGAACAGGGGTTGGACCGGGGAGCTGTTTTTT
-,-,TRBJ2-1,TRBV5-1,CASSLGGTSSSYNEQFF,TGCGCCAGCAGCTTGGGGGGGACTTCGAGCTCCTACAATGAGCAGTTCTTC
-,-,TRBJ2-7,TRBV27,CASSPNWGGPGYEQYF,TGTGCCAGCAGTCCGAATTGGGGGGGGCCTGGCTACGAGCAGTACTTC
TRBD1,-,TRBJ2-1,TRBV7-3,CASSRDRRNEQFF,TGTGCCAGCAGCCGGGACAGGAGGAATGAGCAGTTCTTC
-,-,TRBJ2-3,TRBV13,CASKRAGERDTQYF,TGTGCCAGCAAACGGGCAGGGGAACGAGATACGCAGTATTTT
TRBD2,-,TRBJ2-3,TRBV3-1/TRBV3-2,CASSPTTSGTDTQYF,TGTGCCAGCAGTCCTACGACTAGCGGCACAGATACGCAGTATTTT
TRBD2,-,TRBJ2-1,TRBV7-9,CASSPGTSGAYNEQFF,TGTGCCAGCAGCCCTGGGACTAGCGGAGCCTACAATGAGCAGTTCTTC
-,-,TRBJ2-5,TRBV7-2,CASSPSQVLGETQYF,TGTGCCAGCAGCCCCTCACAGGTCTTGGGGGAGACCCAGTACTTC
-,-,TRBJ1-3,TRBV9,CATSPQVSGNTIYF,TGTGCCACCAGCCCCCAGGTCTCTGGAAACACCATATATTTT
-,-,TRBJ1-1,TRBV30,CACMWATEAFF,TGTGCCTGCATGTGGGCGACTGAAGCTTTCTTT